The 2 T cell receptor beta chains below were found in one sample sequenced in a study of T cell repertoires in cytomegalovirus infection. TCRdb processed the reads anew with MiXCR; each CDR3 protein has one entry. In the table there are 500,000 or so distinct CDR3 sequences, approximately 15% of which are singletons. The sequenced material came from CD8+ T cells from PBMCs. These receptor sequences come from a human donor in good health (CMV status not recorded). Some clones in this sample may be carry-over from other donors' samples.

This sequence joins TRBV15 and TRBJ2-1; the D gene is possibly TRBD2 (7 bases). Germline-derived CDR1 and CDR2 are LNHNV and YYDKDF (reference sequence). The V gene lost 0 bases and the J gene lost 9 bases, with 18 bases spanning the gap. The CDR3 runs to 16 residues. The CDR3 sequence is CATSRDRGEGQREQFF. The CDR3 DNA reads TGTGCCACCAGCAGAGATAGGGGGGAGGGCCAGCGTGAGCAGTTCTTC. Full variable domain (outside the CDR3, taken from reference TRBV15 and TRBJ2-1): DAMVIQNPRYQVTQFGKPVTLSCSQTLNHNVMYWYQQKSSQAPKLLFHYYDKDFNNEADTPDNFQSRRPNTSFCFLDIRSPGLGDTAMYLCATSRDRGEGQREQFFGPGTRLTVL.

This clonotype was detected many times. The chain is built from TRBV6-1 and TRBJ1-6; the D gene is possibly TRBD1 (6 bases). Trimming pared 0 bases from V and 5 bases from J, leaving 11 bases between. The CDR3 consists of 16 residues. CDR1 is MNHNS, CDR2 SASEGT, per germline. The CDR3 sequence: CASSEAWGADNSPLHF. For the CDR3, the DNA is TGTGCCAGCAGTGAAGCTTGGGGGGCCGATAATTCACCCCTCCACTTT.